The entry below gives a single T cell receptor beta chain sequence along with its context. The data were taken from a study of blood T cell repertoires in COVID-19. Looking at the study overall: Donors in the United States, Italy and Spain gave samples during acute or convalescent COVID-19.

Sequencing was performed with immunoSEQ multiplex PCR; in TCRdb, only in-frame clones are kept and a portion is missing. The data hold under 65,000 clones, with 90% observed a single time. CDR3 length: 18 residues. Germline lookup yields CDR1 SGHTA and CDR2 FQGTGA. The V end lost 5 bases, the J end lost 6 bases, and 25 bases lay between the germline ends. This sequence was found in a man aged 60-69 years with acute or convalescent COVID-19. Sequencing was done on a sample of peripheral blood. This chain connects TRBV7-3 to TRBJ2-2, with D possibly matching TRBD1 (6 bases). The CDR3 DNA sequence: TGTGCCAGCAGCCTCCCCCGAGGGATAGGGGGTGGGGCCGGGGAGCTGTTTTTT. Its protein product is CASSLPRGIGGGAGELFF.